This T cell receptor (beta chain) stems from a study of siplizumab effects on memory and regulatory T cells. Findings of the study overall: Siplizumab produced a significant reduction in alloreactive sequences that were traceable to unstimulated CD4+ memory cells. Where siplizumab was present, mappable alloreactive CD4+ clones averaged approximately 70% Treg-derived, compared with less than 35% in controls. Memory cells seemed less diverse than naive T cells, which also seemed major contributors to the alloresponse.

About this clone: Its antigen is still unknown.

The CDR3 consists of 13 residues. Germline-derived CDR1 and CDR2 are SGHAT and FQNNGV. Deletions cut 1 base from V and 1 base from J, with 4 bases between. Per-sample assaying covered 10^5 or so TCR templates. Some clones are missing from TCRdb's copy, which holds only in-frame ones; the method was immunoSEQ multiplex PCR. This table has 57,000 or so clones, more than 85% appearing once. Sequencing was done on a sample of CD8+ T cells sorted from blood. The sequence was obtained from a human donor in good health. The chain is built from TRBV11-2 and TRBJ1-1; D is undetermined. CDR3: CASSLGQNTEAFF. The CDR3 DNA reads TGTGCCAGCAGCTTAGGTCAGAACACTGAAGCTTTCTTT.